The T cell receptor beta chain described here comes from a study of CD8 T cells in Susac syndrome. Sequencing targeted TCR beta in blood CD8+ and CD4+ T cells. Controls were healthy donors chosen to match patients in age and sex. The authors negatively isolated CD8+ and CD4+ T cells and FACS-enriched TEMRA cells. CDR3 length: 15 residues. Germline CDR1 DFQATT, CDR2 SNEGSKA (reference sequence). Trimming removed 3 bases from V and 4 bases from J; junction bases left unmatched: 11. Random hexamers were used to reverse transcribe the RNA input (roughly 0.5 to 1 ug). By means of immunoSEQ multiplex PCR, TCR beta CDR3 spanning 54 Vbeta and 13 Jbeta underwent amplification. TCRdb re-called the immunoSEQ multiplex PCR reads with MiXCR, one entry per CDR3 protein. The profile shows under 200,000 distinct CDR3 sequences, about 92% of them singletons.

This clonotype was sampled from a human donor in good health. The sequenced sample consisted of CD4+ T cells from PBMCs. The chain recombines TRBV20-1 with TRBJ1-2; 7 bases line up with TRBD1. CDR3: CSASHQGGLGYGYTF. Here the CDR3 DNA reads TGCAGTGCTAGCCATCAGGGGGGGCTAGGCTATGGCTACACCTTC.